This TCR beta chain was obtained from a study of OX40 agonist ivuxolimab in advanced cancers. The CDR3 totals 13 residues. Sequencing used immunoSEQ multiplex PCR; TCRdb keeps in-frame clones, though not all of them. Here the sample spans fewer than 85,000 clones, around 86% being singletons. This clone appeared once. The rearrangement uses TRBV21-1 and TRBJ2-7; TRBD2, the table's D call, lacks a check against the DNA. TRBV21-1 is described as a pseudogene. Sequencing was performed on CD4+ or CD8+ T cells sorted from blood, taken in a trial of the OX40 agonist ivuxolimab. This receptor was identified in an adult with an advanced solid tumor such as melanoma, head and neck, liver or kidney cancer. CDR3 nucleotide sequence: TGTGCCAGCAGCAAGCGCATCTCCTACGAGCAGTACTTC. The encoded protein is CASSKRISYEQYF.